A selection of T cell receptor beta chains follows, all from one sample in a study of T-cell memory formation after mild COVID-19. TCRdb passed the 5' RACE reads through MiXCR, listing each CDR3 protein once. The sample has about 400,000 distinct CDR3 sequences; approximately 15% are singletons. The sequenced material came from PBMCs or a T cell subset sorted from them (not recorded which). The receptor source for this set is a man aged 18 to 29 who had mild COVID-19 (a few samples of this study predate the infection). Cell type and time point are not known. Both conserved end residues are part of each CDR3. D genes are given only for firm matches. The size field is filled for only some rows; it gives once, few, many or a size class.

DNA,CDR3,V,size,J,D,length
TGTGCCAGCAGCCAAGCTCCCCCGGGACAGGGGTACGCCGGGGAGCTGTTTTTT,CASSQAPPGQGYAGELFF,TRBV3-1,few,TRBJ2-2,TRBD1,18
TGTGCCATCGCGCTCCGGGGGCCAGGGTCCTACAATGAGCAGTTCTTC,CAIALRGPGSYNEQFF,TRBV12-3/TRBV12-4,few,TRBJ2-1,.,16
TGTGCCAGCAGCCCGGAGGGCACCGGGGAGCTGTTTTTT,CASSPEGTGELFF,TRBV7-9,.,TRBJ2-2,.,13
TGTGCCAGCAGCGCCGGGACAGGTTATTATCAGCCCCAGCATTTT,CASSAGTGYYQPQHF,TRBV9,many,TRBJ1-5,TRBD1,15
TGCGCCAGCAGCTGGGGGACAGGGATCCAAGAGACCCAGTACTTC,CASSWGTGIQETQYF,TRBV5-1,.,TRBJ2-5,TRBD1,15
TGTGCCAGCAGTTACCCTAGCGGGGGGGATCGGGATACGCAGTATTTT,CASSYPSGGDRDTQYF,TRBV6-6,few,TRBJ2-3,TRBD2,16
TGTGCCAGCAGCCCGAGGGGACTAGCGGATTCCTACAATGAGCAGTTCTTC,CASSPRGLADSYNEQFF,TRBV7-3,many,TRBJ2-1,TRBD2,17
TGTGCCAGTAGTATAGATTATTCGGGGACCGCTTTCTTT,CASSIDYSGTAFF,TRBV19,.,TRBJ1-1,.,13
TGTGCCAGCAGCGGACTGGGAAATGAGTACGAGCAGTACTTC,CASSGLGNEYEQYF,TRBV14,few,TRBJ2-7,.,14
TGCTCCAGCAGCTTGTACGGGGGGCCCCACAATGAGCAGTTCTTC,CSSSLYGGPHNEQFF,TRBV5-1,.,TRBJ2-1,.,15
TGCGCCAGCAGCCAAGGACCGGGACAGGGGGCCTATGGCTACACCTTC,CASSQGPGQGAYGYTF,TRBV4-1,few,TRBJ1-2,TRBD1,16
TGTGCCAGCAGCCAAGCACTCCCCGATCCGGACTATGGCTACACCTTC,CASSQALPDPDYGYTF,TRBV14,many,TRBJ1-2,.,16
TGTGCCAGCAGCTTGCCAGGTCAGAGTAGCGGGGGCGTTCCCTTTAACACAGATACGCAGTATTTT,CASSLPGQSSGGVPFNTDTQYF,TRBV7-2,.,TRBJ2-3,TRBD2,22
TGTGCCAGCAGCCTCACCGGACAGGGCAGTTCGGAGTTCTTC,CASSLTGQGSSEFF,TRBV12-3/TRBV12-4,few,TRBJ2-1,TRBD1,14
TGTGCCAACGGAGCGGGTAGGATTGATACGCAGTATTTT,CANGAGRIDTQYF,TRBV12-3/TRBV12-4,.,TRBJ2-3,.,13